Listed below are T cell receptor beta chains from one sample, sequenced in a study of Ad26.COV2.S vaccination and SARS-CoV-2 variants. Data came from immunoSEQ multiplex PCR; TCRdb stores just in-frame clones and leaves some out. The sample lists about 480,000 clones, around nine tenths seen once, with about 13% in the top ten. This material consisted of peripheral blood, taken in a trial of Ad26.COV2.S vaccine versus placebo. These receptors came from a person aged 18-65 years who received the Ad26.COV2.S COVID-19 vaccine or a placebo. Each CDR3 is given with its conserved first and last residue. A D gene is named only where the DNA matches it firmly. Expanded clones are given a class, and other clones once, few, many or no size at all.

once	15	TRBV28	TRBD1	TRBJ1-6	TGTGCCAGCAGGCCTAACAGGGGGCACGGTTCACCCCTCCACTTT	CASRPNRGHGSPLHF
few	14	TRBV19	-	TRBJ1-1	TGTGCCAGTAGTATCGGAGGGGCTGGCACTGAAGCTTTCTTT	CASSIGGAGTEAFF
-	12	TRBV6-2/TRBV6-3	-	TRBJ2-5	TGTGCCAGCAGCCCCCAGAGGGAGACCCAGTACTTC	CASSPQRETQYF
-	14	TRBV7-9	-	TRBJ1-1	TGTGCCAGCAGCTTATCTGAACCAGTGGGCACATTTTTCTTT	CASSLSEPVGTFFF
-	15	TRBV4-1	-	TRBJ1-5	TGCGCCAGCAGCCAAGCGGAGATTACGGGTCAGCCCCAGCATTTT	CASSQAEITGQPQHF
-	16	TRBV7-3	TRBD1	TRBJ1-1	TGTGCCAGCAGCCCCTTCACCGGGACAGTGAACACTGAAGCTTTCTTT	CASSPFTGTVNTEAFF
-	10	TRBV27	-	TRBJ1-5	TGTGCCAGCGCAGATCAGCCCCAGCATTTT	CASADQPQHF
-	15	TRBV6-2/TRBV6-3	TRBD2	TRBJ2-1	TGTGCCAGCAGTTCGGGACTAGCGGGATTAAATGAGCAGTTCTTC	CASSSGLAGLNEQFF
-	16	TRBV6-2/TRBV6-3	TRBD2	TRBJ2-7	TGTGCCAGCAGCCCTTTGACTAGCGGATATCCCTACGAGCAGTACTTC	CASSPLTSGYPYEQYF
-	14	TRBV5-4	TRBD1	TRBJ2-5	TGTGCCAGCAGACCGGGACAGGGAGCAGAGACCCAGTACTTC	CASRPGQGAETQYF
-	14	TRBV6-5	-	TRBJ1-6	TGTGCCAGCAGTTACTCGGGACCTAATTCACCCCTCCACTTT	CASSYSGPNSPLHF
-	16	TRBV13	-	TRBJ2-2	TGTGCCAGCAGCTGGTCGAGGGGGTGGATCACCGGGGAGCTGTTTTTT	CASSWSRGWITGELFF
-	16	TRBV4-3	-	TRBJ2-3	TGCGCCAGCAGCCAAGTGGCGGGAACTACCACAGATACGCAGTATTTT	CASSQVAGTTTDTQYF
-	15	TRBV6-5	-	TRBJ2-6	TGTGCCAGCAGGCCCCGGGACTCTGGGGCCAACGTCCTGACTTTC	CASRPRDSGANVLTF
-	15	TRBV6-5	-	TRBJ2-7	TGTGCCAGCAGTTACGTAGGGGCAGGGCCCTACGAGCAGTACTTC	CASSYVGAGPYEQYF
-	14	TRBV6-2/TRBV6-3	-	TRBJ1-1	TGTGCCAGCAGTTACGCCAGTGGGAGCACTGAAGCTTTCTTT	CASSYASGSTEAFF
-	13	TRBV30	-	TRBJ2-7	TGTGCCTGGAGTGCCTCAGGGCTCTACGAGCAGTACTTC	CAWSASGLYEQYF
-	14	TRBV6-5	TRBD1	TRBJ1-1	TGTGCCAGCGTTCAGGGGGCAGGAAACACTGAAGCTTTCTTT	CASVQGAGNTEAFF
-	17	TRBV29-1	TRBD1	TRBJ2-3	TGCAGCGTTGTCCACCAGGGCCGGGACAGGGACCCAGATACGCAGTATTTT	CSVVHQGRDRDPDTQYF
once	14	TRBV10-3	-	TRBJ1-1	TGTGCCATCAGTGAGTGGGGGGTCAGCACTGAAGCTTTCTTT	CAISEWGVSTEAFF
-	12	TRBV30	-	TRBJ2-3	TGTGCCGGCATTGGGGCCCTTAATACGCAGTATTTT	CAGIGALNTQYF
-	16	TRBV19	TRBD2	TRBJ2-7	TGTGCCAGTAGTCTCCGAGCGGGAGGGCCCAACTCCGAGCAGTACTTC	CASSLRAGGPNSEQYF
-	12	TRBV9	-	TRBJ2-1	TGTGCCAGCAGCCCCGACTACGATGAGCAGTTCTTC	CASSPDYDEQFF
-	13	TRBV28	-	TRBJ1-1	TGTGCCAGCAGTTTGGGGACTTTTTTTGTGGCTTTCTTT	CASSLGTFFVAFF
-	12	TRBV15	-	TRBJ1-5	TGTGCCACCGCGGACCCGAATCAGCCCCAGCATTTT	CATADPNQPQHF
many	16	TRBV5-1	TRBD1	TRBJ1-3	TGCGCCAGCAGCTTGACCACAGGGGCCTCTGGAAACACCATATATTTT	CASSLTTGASGNTIYF
-	13	TRBV28	-	TRBJ1-5	TGTGCCAGCAGTTTATTAGGAGGGAAGCCCCAGCATTTT	CASSLLGGKPQHF
-	15	TRBV28	TRBD1	TRBJ2-2	TGTGCCAGCTCTAGGGGGGGACAGGGCAGCGGGGAGCTGTTTTTT	CASSRGGQGSGELFF
-	15	TRBV27	-	TRBJ1-4	TGTGCCAGCAGTTTATTTGGAGGGAGTGGTGAAAAACTGTTTTTT	CASSLFGGSGEKLFF
-	12	TRBV12-3/TRBV12-4	-	TRBJ1-4	TGTGCCAGCAGCACCGGGGGTGAAAAACTGTTTTTT	CASSTGGEKLFF
-	18	TRBV28	-	TRBJ1-6	TGTGCCAGCAGTTTCTTTTTCGCTTCGCCCCTTGGAAGGGCACCCCTCCACTTT	CASSFFFASPLGRAPLHF
-	15	TRBV29-1	-	TRBJ1-1	TGCAGCGTGATATTGACAACAGCTGGGCTGACTGAAGCTTTCTTT	CSVILTTAGLTEAFF
-	15	TRBV20-1	TRBD2	TRBJ2-7	TGCAGTGCTAGTAACAGCGGGAGCCGTTCTAGCGAGCAGTACTTC	CSASNSGSRSSEQYF
-	18	TRBV9	TRBD1	TRBJ2-7	TGTGCCAGCAGCGTAGGAGCCCTCCATGGGGACAGGGTCTACGAGCAGTACTTC	CASSVGALHGDRVYEQYF
-	19	TRBV6-2/TRBV6-3	TRBD2	TRBJ2-1	TGTGCCAGCAGCCCGACCCGGACTAGCGGGAGTTGGTCCTACAATGAGCAGTTCTTC	CASSPTRTSGSWSYNEQFF
-	17	TRBV4-3	TRBD2	TRBJ2-7	TGCGCCAGCAGCCAAGGCCTACTAGCGGGAGGGCTGGGAGAGCAGTACTTC	CASSQGLLAGGLGEQYF
-	15	TRBV5-1	TRBD1	TRBJ2-1	TGCGCCAGCAGCTTGGGGGACAGAAGTGGCAATGAGCAGTTCTTC	CASSLGDRSGNEQFF
-	16	TRBV27	TRBD1	TRBJ2-2	TGTGCCAGCAGTTTGATAGAGGGGGCCCATACCGGGGAGCTGTTTTTT	CASSLIEGAHTGELFF
-	13	TRBV5-4	-	TRBJ2-3	TGTGCCAGCAGACCCGTCGATGCCGATACGCAGTATTTT	CASRPVDADTQYF
-	16	TRBV29-1	TRBD2	TRBJ2-2	TGCAGCGTTGTGGGAGGACTAGCGACTAACACCGGGGAGCTGTTTTTT	CSVVGGLATNTGELFF